The present TCR beta chain was sequenced within a study of neoadjuvant anti-PD-1 for oral cavity cancer. Looking at the study overall: Patients mostly received three to four biweekly nivolumab doses at 3 mg/kg before surgery. Points from the study as a whole: Pretreatment Treg/Th17 ratio correlated inversely with post-treatment tumor clonality.

As for this clone: Antigen specificity is unknown.

Trimming stripped 3 bases from V and 5 bases from J, with 5 bases between. Germline CDR1 SGHVS, CDR2 FQNEAQ. The CDR3 consists of 11 residues. The repertoire was sequenced with immunoSEQ multiplex PCR; TCRdb's copy has only in-frame clones and lacks some. The data show roughly 15,000 clones, approximately 75% seen once. Sample time point: after neoadjuvant nivolumab, at surgical resection. Patients had newly diagnosed, untreated stage II-IVA oral cavity squamous cell carcinoma. Cohort: HPV-negative, locally advanced oral cavity squamous cell carcinoma patients. The TCR originated in a person aged 40 to 85 with oral cavity squamous cell carcinoma. The chain combines TRBV7-8 with TRBJ2-7; D unresolved. This sample comprised PBMCs, obtained after nivolumab (anti-PD-1) treatment. The CDR3 sequence: CASSLRHEQYF. The CDR3 DNA reads as TGTGCCAGCAGCTTGCGCCACGAGCAGTACTTC.